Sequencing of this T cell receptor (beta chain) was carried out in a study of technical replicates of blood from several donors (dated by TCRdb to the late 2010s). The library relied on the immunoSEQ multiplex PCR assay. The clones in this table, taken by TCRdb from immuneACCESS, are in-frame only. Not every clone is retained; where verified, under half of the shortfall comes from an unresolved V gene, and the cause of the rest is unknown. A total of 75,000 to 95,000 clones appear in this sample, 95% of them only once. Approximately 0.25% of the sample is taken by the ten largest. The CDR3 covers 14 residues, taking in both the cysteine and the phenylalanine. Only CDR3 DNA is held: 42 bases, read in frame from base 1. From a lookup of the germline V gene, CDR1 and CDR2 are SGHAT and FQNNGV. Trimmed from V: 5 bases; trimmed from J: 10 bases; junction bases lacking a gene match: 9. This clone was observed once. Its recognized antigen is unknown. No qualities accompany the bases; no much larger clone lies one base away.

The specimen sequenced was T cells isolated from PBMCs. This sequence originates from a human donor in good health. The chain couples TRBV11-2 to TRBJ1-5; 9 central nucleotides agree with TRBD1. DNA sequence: TGTGCCAGCAGCCTAGGGACAGGGCAGAGTCCCCAGCATTTT. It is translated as CASSLGTGQSPQHF.